This TCR beta chain was sequenced for a study of PD-1 blockade in classical Hodgkin lymphoma. About this clone itself: Its cognate antigen is unknown.

Following autologous stem cell transplantation, relapse occurred in every patient, and exposure to brentuximab vedotin varied. The CDR3 loop spans 14 amino acids. Germline-derived CDR1 and CDR2 are SGHRS and YFSETQ. The V gene lost 0 bases and the J gene lost 4 bases, with 10 bases spanning the gap. Measured with immunoSEQ multiplex PCR; TCRdb has only the in-frame clones, and not every one. The table shows about 43,000 clones, with under 75% occurring only once. General observations from the study: Complete responders started with a diversity level that resembled newly diagnosed patients at baseline.

The chain is built from TRBV5-1 and TRBJ2-5; no clear D. Sample: peripheral blood mononuclear cells (PBMCs), taken before the second cycle of nivolumab. This TCR was sampled from a human donor with classical Hodgkin lymphoma. CDR3 sequence reads: CASSLEAGRETQYF. CDR3 bases: TGCGCCAGCAGCTTGGAAGCAGGTCGAGAGACCCAGTACTTC.